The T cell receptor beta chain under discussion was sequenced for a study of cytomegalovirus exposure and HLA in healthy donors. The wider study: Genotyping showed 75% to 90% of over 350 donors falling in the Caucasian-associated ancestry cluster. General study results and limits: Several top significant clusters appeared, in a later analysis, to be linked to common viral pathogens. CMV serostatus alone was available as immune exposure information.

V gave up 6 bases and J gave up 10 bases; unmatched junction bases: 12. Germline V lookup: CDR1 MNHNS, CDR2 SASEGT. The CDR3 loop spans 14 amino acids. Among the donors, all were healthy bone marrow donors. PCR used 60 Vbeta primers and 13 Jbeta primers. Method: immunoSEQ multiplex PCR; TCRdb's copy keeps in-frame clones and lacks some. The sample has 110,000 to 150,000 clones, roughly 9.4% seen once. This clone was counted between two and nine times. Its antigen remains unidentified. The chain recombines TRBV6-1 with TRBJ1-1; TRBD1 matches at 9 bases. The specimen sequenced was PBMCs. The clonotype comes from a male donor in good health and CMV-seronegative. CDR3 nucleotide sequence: TGTGCCAGCAGGGAAACAGGGGGCGCGGTGGGAGCTTTCTTT. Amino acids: CASRETGGAVGAFF.